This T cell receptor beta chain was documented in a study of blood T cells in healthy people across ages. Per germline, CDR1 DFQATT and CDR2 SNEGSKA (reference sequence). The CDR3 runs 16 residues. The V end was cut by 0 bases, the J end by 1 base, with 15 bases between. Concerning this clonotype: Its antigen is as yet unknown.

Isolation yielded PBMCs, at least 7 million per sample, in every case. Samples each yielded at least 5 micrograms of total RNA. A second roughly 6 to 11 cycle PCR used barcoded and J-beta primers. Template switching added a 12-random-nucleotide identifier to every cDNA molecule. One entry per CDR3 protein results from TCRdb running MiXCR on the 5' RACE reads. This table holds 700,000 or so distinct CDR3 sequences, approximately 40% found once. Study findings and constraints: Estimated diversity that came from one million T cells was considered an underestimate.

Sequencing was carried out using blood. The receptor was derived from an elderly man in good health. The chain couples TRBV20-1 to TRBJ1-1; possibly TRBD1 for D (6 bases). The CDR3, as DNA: TGCAGTGCTAGAGATCATGGGGGCGGGAAGAACACTGAAGCTTTCTTT. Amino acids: CSARDHGGGKNTEAFF.